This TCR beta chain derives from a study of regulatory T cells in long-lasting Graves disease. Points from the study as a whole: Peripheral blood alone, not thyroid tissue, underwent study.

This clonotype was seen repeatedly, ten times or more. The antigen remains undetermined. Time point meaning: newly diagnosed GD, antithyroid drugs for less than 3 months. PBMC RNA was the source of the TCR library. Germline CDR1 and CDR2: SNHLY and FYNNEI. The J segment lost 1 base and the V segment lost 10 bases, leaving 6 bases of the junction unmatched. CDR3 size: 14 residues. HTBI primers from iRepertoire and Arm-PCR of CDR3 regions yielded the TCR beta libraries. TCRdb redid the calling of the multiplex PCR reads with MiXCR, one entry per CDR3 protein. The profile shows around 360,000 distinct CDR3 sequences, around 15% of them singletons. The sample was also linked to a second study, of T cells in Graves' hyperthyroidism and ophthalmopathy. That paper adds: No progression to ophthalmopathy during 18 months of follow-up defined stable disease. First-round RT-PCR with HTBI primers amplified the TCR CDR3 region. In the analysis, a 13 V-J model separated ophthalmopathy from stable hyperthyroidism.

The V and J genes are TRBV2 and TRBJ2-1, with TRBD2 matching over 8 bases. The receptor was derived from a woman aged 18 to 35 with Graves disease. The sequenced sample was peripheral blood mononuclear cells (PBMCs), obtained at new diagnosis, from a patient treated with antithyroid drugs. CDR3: CATEAGESYNEQFF. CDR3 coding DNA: TGTGCCACGGAAGCGGGGGAATCCTACAATGAGCAGTTCTTC.